The rows below give T cell receptor beta chains drawn from one sample of a study of glioma-infiltrating T cells. TCRdb used MiXCR to reprocess the multiplex PCR reads, holding one entry per CDR3 protein. The data contain more than 350,000 distinct CDR3 sequences, 41% of them seen just once; the ten biggest clones take up about 12%. Sequencing was carried out using glioma tissue, nonneoplastic brain tissue, or PBMCs (not recorded which). These receptors were collected from a human donor with low-grade glioma or glioblastoma, undergoing nonglioma brain surgery, or in good health (not recorded which). Both conserved end residues are part of each CDR3.

j_gene,v_gene,CDR3aa
TRBJ1-1,TRBV5-4,CASSPGTGAPEAFF
TRBJ2-3,TRBV20-1,CSATGGGRSTDTQYF
TRBJ2-7,TRBV29-1,CSVGEWGDSYEQYF
TRBJ1-6,TRBV5-1,CASSFGSTGQSPLHF
TRBJ1-4,TRBV4-3,CASSQDRGNEKLFF
TRBJ1-5,TRBV4-3,CASSQDSRAGINLPQHF
TRBJ2-1,TRBV2,CATSRYNEQFF
TRBJ2-7,TRBV7-9,CASSLVRESHEQYF
TRBJ1-1,TRBV20-1,CSSRDPGGTTEAFF
TRBJ2-5,TRBV4-3,CASSQLRLATSFGQPETQYF
TRBJ2-3,TRBV28,CAGGGGPGTDTQYF
TRBJ2-1,TRBV4-3,CASSQDRTNNEQFF
TRBJ2-1,TRBV20-1,CSASRSSGSSNEQFF
TRBJ2-7,TRBV20-1,CSARDFGGVEIYEQYF
TRBJ2-3,TRBV20-1,CSARPGLAESTDTQYF
TRBJ2-5,TRBV6-2/TRBV6-3,CASFTGGAETQYF